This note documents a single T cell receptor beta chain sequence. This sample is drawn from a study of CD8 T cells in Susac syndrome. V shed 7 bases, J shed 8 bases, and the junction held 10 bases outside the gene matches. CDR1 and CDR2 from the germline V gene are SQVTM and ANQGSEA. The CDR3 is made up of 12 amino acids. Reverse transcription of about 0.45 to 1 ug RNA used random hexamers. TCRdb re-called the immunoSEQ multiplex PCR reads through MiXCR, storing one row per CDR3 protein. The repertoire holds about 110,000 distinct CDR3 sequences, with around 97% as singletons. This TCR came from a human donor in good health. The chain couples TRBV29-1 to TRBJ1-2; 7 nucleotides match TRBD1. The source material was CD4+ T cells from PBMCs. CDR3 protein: CSASDRVGGYTF. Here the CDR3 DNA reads TGCAGCGCAAGCGACAGGGTAGGCGGCTACACCTTC.